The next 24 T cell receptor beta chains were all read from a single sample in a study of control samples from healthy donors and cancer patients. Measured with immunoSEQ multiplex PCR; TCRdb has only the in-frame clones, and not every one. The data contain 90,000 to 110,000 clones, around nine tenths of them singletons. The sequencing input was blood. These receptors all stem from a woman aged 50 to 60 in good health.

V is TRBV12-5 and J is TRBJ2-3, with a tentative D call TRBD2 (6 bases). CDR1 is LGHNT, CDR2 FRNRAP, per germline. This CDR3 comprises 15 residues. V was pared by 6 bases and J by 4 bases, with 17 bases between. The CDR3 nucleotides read TGTGCTAGTGGGCCCCCCGGGGGAGCCGCAGATACGCAGTATTTT. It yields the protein CASGPPGGAADTQYF.

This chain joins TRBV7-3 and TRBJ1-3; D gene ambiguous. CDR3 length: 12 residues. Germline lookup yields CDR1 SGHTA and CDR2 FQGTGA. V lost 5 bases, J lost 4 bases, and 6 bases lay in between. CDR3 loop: CASSPGGNTIYF. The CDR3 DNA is TGTGCCAGCAGCCCGGGGGGAAACACCATATATTTT.

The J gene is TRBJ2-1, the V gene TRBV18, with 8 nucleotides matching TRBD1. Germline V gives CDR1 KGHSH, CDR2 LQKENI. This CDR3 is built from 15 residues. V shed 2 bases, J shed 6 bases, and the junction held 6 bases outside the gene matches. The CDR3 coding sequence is TGTGCCAGCTCACCAAGAAGGGACAGGACCAATGAGCAGTTCTTC. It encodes CASSPRRDRTNEQFF. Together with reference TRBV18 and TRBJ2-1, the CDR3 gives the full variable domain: NAGVMQNPRHLVRRRGQEARLRCSPMKGHSHVYWYRQLPEEGLKFMVYLQKENIIDESGMPKERFSAEFPKEGPSILRIQQVVRGDSAAYFCASSPRRDRTNEQFFGPGTRLTVL.

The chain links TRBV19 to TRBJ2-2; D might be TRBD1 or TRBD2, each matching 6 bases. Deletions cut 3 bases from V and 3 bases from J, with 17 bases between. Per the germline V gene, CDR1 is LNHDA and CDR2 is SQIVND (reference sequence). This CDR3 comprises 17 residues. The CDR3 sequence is CASSMLGWRGDTGELFF. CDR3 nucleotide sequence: TGTGCCAGTAGTATGTTGGGTTGGAGGGGGGACACCGGGGAGCTGTTTTTT.

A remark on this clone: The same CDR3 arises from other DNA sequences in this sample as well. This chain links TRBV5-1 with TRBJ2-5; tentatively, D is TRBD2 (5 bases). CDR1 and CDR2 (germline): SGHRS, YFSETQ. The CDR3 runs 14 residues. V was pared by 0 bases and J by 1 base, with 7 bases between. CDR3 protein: CASSLATSQETQYF. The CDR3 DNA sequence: TGCGCCAGCAGCTTGGCTACTAGCCAAGAGACCCAGTACTTC.

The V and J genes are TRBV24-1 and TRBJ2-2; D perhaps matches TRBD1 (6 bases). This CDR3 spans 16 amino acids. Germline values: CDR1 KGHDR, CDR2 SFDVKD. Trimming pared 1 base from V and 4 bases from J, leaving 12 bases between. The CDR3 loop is CATSDFTGRPTGELFF. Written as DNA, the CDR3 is TGTGCCACCAGTGATTTTACAGGGCGTCCCACCGGGGAGCTGTTTTTT.

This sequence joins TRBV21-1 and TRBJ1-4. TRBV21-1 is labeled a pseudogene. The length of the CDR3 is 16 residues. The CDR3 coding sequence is TGTGCCAACGCTCCTATTATGAGGGCAACTAATGAAAAACTGTTTTTT. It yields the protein CANAPIMRATNEKLFF.

Written as DNA, the CDR3 is TGTGCCAGAAGCTTGGTGGCTACCTACAATGAGCAGTTCTTC. It encodes CARSLVATYNEQFF. The V gene is TRBV5-3, the J gene TRBJ2-1; D is ambiguous. TRBV5-3 is noted as an ORF with a role that remains uncertain. There are 14 residues in the CDR3. V was cut by 0 bases and J by 2 bases, with 6 bases left in between.

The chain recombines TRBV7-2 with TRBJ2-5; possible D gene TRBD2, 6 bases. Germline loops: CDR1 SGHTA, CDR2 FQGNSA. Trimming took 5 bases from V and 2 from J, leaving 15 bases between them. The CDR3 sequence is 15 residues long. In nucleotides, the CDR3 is TGTGCCAGCAGCCAGGACTATAGTCCGCAAGAGACCCAGTACTTC. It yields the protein CASSQDYSPQETQYF.

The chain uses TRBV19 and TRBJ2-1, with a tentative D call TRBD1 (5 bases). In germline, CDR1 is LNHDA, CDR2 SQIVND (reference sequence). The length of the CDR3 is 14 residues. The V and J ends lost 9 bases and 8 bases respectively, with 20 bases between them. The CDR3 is CASSMTVFIDEQFF. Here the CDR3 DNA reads TGTGCCAGCTCGATGACAGTTTTCATCGATGAGCAGTTCTTC.

For the CDR3, the DNA is TGCGCCAGCAGCCGTACGACGGAGAACACTGAAGCTTTCTTT. It codes for CASSRTTENTEAFF. This chain links TRBV4-3 with TRBJ1-1; unclear D gene. Germline V lookup: CDR1 LGHNA, CDR2 YSLEER. The CDR3 has 14 amino acids. Between the trimmed V and J ends, which lost 4 bases and 1 base, there was a span of 10 bases.

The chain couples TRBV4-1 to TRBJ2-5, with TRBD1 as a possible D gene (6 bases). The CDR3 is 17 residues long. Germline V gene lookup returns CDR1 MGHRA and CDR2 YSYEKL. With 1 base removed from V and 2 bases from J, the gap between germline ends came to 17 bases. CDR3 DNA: TGCGCCAGCAGCCAAGGTGGCGGACAGCGTTATCAAGAGACCCAGTACTTC. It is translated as CASSQGGGQRYQETQYF.

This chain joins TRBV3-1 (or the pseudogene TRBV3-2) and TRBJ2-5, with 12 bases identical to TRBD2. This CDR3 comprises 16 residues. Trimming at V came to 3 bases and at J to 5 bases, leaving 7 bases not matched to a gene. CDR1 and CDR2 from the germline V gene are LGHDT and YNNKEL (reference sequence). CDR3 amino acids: CASSQPGLAGKETQYF. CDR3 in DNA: TGTGCCAGCAGCCAGCCCGGACTAGCGGGAAAGGAGACCCAGTACTTC.

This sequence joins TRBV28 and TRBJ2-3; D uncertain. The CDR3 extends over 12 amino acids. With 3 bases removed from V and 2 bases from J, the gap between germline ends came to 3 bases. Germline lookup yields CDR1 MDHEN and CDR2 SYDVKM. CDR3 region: CASSFLTDTQYF. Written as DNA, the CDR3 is TGTGCCAGCAGTTTCCTCACAGATACGCAGTATTTT.

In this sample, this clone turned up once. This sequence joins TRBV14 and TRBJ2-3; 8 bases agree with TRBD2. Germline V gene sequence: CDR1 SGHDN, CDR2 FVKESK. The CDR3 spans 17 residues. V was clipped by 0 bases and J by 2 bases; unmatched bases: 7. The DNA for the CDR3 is TGTGCCAGCAGCCAAGATTGGAGCGGGAGCGCCACAGATACGCAGTATTTT. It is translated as CASSQDWSGSATDTQYF.

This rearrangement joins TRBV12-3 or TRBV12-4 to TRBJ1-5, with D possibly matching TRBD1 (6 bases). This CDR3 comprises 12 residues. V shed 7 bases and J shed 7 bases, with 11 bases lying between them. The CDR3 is CASKGGWQPQHF. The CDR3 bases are TGTGCCAGCAAAGGGGGGTGGCAGCCCCAGCATTTT.

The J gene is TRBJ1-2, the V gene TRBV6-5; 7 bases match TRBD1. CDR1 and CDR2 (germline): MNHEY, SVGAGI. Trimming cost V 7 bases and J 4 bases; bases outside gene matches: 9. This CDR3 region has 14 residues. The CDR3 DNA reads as TGTGCCAGCATCCAGGGGGGACTAACCTATGGCTACACCTTC. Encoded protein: CASIQGGLTYGYTF.

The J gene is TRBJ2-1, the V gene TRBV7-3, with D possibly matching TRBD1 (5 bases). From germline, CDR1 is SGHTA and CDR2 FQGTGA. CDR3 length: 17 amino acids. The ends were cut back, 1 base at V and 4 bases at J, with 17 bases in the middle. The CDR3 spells CASSLRGDSKAYNEQFF. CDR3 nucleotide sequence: TGTGCCAGCAGCTTAAGGGGTGACAGCAAGGCTTACAATGAGCAGTTCTTC.

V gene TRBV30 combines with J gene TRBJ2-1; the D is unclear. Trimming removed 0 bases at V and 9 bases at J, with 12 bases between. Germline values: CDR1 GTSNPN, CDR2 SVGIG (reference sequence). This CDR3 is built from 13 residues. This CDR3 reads CAWSVIIPTEQFF. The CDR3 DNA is TGTGCCTGGAGTGTAATTATCCCGACTGAGCAGTTCTTC. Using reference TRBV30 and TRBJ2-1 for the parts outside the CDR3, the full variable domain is SQTIHQWPATLVQPVGSPLSLECTVEGTSNPNLYWYRQAAGRGLQLLFYSVGIGQISSEVPQNLSASRPQDRQFILSSKKLLLSDSGFYLCAWSVIIPTEQFFGPGTRLTVL.

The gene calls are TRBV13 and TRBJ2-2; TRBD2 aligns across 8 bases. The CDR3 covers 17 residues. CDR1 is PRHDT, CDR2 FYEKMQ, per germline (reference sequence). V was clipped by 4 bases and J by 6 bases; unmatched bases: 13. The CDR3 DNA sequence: TGTGCCAGCAGCTCGCCAGCTACCCGGGGGGGCCCCGGGGAGCTGTTTTTT. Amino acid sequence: CASSSPATRGGPGELFF.

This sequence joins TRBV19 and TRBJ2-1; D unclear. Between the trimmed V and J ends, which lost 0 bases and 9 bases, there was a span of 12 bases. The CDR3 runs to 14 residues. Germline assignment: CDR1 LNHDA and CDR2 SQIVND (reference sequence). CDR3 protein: CASSIDKGMGEQFF. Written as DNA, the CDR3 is TGTGCCAGTAGTATAGATAAGGGAATGGGTGAGCAGTTCTTC.

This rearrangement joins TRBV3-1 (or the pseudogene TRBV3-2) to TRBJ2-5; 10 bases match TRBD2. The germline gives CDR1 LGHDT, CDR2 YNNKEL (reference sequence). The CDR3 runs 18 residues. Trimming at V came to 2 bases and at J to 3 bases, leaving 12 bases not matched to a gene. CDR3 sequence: CASSQTKLAGGLKETQYF. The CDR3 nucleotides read TGTGCCAGCAGCCAAACCAAATTAGCGGGGGGCTTGAAAGAGACCCAGTACTTC.

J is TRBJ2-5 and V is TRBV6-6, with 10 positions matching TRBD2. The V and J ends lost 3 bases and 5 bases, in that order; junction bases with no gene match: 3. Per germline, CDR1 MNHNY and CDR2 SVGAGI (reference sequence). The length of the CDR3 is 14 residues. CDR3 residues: CASSYQAGGETQYF. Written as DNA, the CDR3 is TGTGCCAGCAGTTATCAAGCGGGAGGGGAGACCCAGTACTTC.

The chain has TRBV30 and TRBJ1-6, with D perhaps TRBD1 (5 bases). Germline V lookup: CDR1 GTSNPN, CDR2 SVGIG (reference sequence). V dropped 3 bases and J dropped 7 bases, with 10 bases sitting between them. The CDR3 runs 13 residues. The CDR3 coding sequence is TGTGCCTGGAGCCCGGGACCCAATTCACCCCTCCACTTT. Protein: CAWSPGPNSPLHF.